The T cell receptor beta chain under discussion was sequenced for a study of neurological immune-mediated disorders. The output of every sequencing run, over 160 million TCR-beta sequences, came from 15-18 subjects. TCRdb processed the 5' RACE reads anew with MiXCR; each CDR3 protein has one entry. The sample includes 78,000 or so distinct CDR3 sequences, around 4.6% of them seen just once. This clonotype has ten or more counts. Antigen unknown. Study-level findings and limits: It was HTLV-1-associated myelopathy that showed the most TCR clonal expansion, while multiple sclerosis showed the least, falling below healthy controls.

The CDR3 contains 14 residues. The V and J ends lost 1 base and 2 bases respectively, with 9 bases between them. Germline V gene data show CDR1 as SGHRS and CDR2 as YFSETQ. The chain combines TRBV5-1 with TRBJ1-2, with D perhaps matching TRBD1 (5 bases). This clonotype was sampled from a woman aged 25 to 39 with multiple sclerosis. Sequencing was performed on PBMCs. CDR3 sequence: CASSLNGANYGYTF. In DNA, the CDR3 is TGCGCCAGCAGCTTGAACGGGGCCAACTATGGCTACACCTTC. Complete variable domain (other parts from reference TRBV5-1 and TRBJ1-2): KAGVTQTPRYLIKTRGQQVTLSCSPISGHRSVSWYQQTPGQGLQFLFEYFSETQRNKGNFPGRFSGRQFSNSRSEMNVSTLELGDSALYLCASSLNGANYGYTFGSGTRLTVV.